A selection of T cell receptor beta chains follows, all from one sample in a study of identifying expanded T cells in peripheral blood. Using immunoSEQ multiplex PCR, the repertoire was profiled, and TCRdb retains in-frame clones only, with some absent. The sample records 85,000 to 120,000 clones, around 88% being singletons. Sample: blood. All receptors come from a person aged 18 to 70 in good health. Each CDR3 is given with its conserved first and last residue. A D gene is named only where the DNA matches it firmly. Size values are once, few and many counts, or a class for expanded clones, and some rows have none.

>TRBJ1-1|few|TRBV29-1|TRBD1
TGCAGCGTTGTTACAGGGGGGGGTGGCACTGAAGCTTTCTTT
CSVVTGGGGTEAFF
>TRBJ2-3|NA|TRBV7-6|NA
TGTGCCAGCAGCTTATTTGGAGATACGCAGTATTTT
CASSLFGDTQYF
>TRBJ1-2|NA|TRBV29-1|TRBD1
TGCAGCGTTGGTAGTTGGACAGGGGTTAACTATGGCTACACCTTC
CSVGSWTGVNYGYTF
>TRBJ1-5|once|TRBV7-2|TRBD1
TGTGCCAGCAGCTCAGGACAGGGAGGTCAGCCCCAGCATTTT
CASSSGQGGQPQHF
>TRBJ1-2|NA|TRBV5-8|NA
TGTGCCAGCAGCTTTGGCCGCATTAACTATGGCTACACCTTC
CASSFGRINYGYTF
>TRBJ1-2|NA|TRBV6-6|NA
TGTGCCAGCAGTTACGGTCAGGGATTGAACTATGGCTACACCTTC
CASSYGQGLNYGYTF
>TRBJ1-1|NA|TRBV27|NA
TGTGCCAGCATGACAGCCCTCAACACTGAAGCTTTCTTT
CASMTALNTEAFF
>TRBJ2-3|NA|TRBV7-9|NA
TGTGCCAGCAGCTTTAGCGTATCCACAGATACGCAGTATTTT
CASSFSVSTDTQYF
>TRBJ2-7|NA|TRBV5-4|NA
TGTGCCAGCAGCTTGGGTGCGGGGACTCCCTACGAGCAGTACTTC
CASSLGAGTPYEQYF
>TRBJ1-1|NA|TRBV7-3|NA
TGTGCCAGCAGCTTATACGGAGGATCGAACACTGAAGCTTTCTTT
CASSLYGGSNTEAFF
>TRBJ1-5|NA|TRBV25-1|NA
TGTGCCAGCAGCGGGATAAACAATCAGCCCCAGCATTTT
CASSGINNQPQHF
>TRBJ2-3|NA|TRBV10-3|TRBD1
TGTGCTAGCAGGCGGCCAGGGGGAGATACGCAGTATTTT
CASRRPGGDTQYF
>TRBJ1-2|NA|TRBV6-1|NA
TGTGCCAGCAGGGACGGGACGGCTAGGGGCTACACCTTC
CASRDGTARGYTF
>TRBJ1-2|once|TRBV15|TRBD1
TGTGCCACCAGCAGTCCACAGGGGCTCTATGGCTACACCTTC
CATSSPQGLYGYTF
>TRBJ2-6|NA|TRBV7-2|NA
TGTGCCAGCAGCTTAGAGAATTCAGGGGCTGGGGCCAACGTCCTGACTTTC
CASSLENSGAGANVLTF
>TRBJ2-3|NA|TRBV9|NA
TGTGCCAGCAGCGTCCCGGGCGCGAGGGGCACAGATACGCAGTATTTT
CASSVPGARGTDTQYF
>TRBJ1-3|many|TRBV6-5|NA
TGTGCCAGCATGAGGCAGGGCTCTGGAAACACCATATATTTT
CASMRQGSGNTIYF
>TRBJ1-1|NA|TRBV7-2|TRBD1
TGTGCCAGCAGCCCTCCTACAGGGGGCACTGAAGCTTTCTTT
CASSPPTGGTEAFF
>TRBJ2-1|few|TRBV7-9|TRBD2
TGTGCCAGCAGCTCTGGTCGGGGGGACTTCGATGAGCAGTTCTTC
CASSSGRGDFDEQFF
>TRBJ1-5|once|TRBV19|TRBD1
TGTGCCAGTAGTATTCGACAGGGGGCGGAGCAGCCCCAGCATTTT
CASSIRQGAEQPQHF
>TRBJ2-2|NA|TRBV7-2|NA
TGTGCCAGCAGCTCACGGACAGCGAACACCGGGGAGCTGTTTTTT
CASSSRTANTGELFF
>TRBJ1-5|NA|TRBV19|NA
TGTGCCAGTAGTATCACGTCCCAGCCCCAGCATTTT
CASSITSQPQHF
>TRBJ2-7|NA|TRBV11-3|NA
TGTGCCAGCAGCCTCCGGGGAGGAAGCTCCTACGAGCAGTACTTC
CASSLRGGSSYEQYF
>TRBJ1-1|many|TRBV4-2|NA
TGTGCCAGCAGCCAGAACAGGGAGGCAGCTTTCTTT
CASSQNREAAFF
>TRBJ2-7|NA|TRBV11-1|NA
TGTGCCAGCAGCCTCATGACACGATACGAGCAGTACTTC
CASSLMTRYEQYF
>TRBJ2-7|NA|TRBV4-2|TRBD2
TGTGCCAGCAGCCTAACTAGCGGGGGGACTATTAACGAGCAGTACTTC
CASSLTSGGTINEQYF
>TRBJ2-3|NA|TRBV7-2|NA
TGTGCCAGCAGCTTTAGGGGGGCCGACACAGATACGCAGTATTTT
CASSFRGADTDTQYF
>TRBJ1-2|NA|TRBV30|NA
TGTGCCTGGAGAGGACGGGTGAACCAATACTATGGCTACACCTTC
CAWRGRVNQYYGYTF
>TRBJ2-7|NA|TRBV7-9|TRBD2
TGTGCCAGCAGCCTTACTAGCGGCGAGCAGTACTTC
CASSLTSGEQYF